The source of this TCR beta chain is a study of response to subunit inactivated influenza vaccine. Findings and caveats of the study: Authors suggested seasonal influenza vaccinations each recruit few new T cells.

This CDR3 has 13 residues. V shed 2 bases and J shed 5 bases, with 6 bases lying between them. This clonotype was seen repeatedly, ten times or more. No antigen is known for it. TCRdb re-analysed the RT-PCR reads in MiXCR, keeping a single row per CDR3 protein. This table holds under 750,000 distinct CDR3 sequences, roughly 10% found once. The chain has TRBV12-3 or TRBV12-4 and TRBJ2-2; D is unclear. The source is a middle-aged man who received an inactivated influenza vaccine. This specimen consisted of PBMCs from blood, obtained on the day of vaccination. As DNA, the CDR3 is TGTGCCAGCAGTTTACACGGGACCGGGGAGCTGTTTTTT. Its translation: CASSLHGTGELFF.